Sequencing of this TCR beta chain was carried out in a study of T cells in Graves' hyperthyroidism and ophthalmopathy. Study-level points and caveats: Appearing also in blood were most of the thyroid clonotypes expanded above 0.001.

Researchers took RNA transcripts and amplified the TCR beta CDR3 regions from them. The HTBI primer set served for first-round RT-PCR of the TCR CDR3. TCRdb reprocessed the multiplex PCR reads with MiXCR, giving one entry per CDR3 protein. The data contain about 710,000 distinct CDR3 sequences, over 15% of them seen just once; the ten biggest clones take up around 7.7%. V shed 3 bases and J shed 2 bases, with 7 bases lying between them. This CDR3 spans 13 amino acids. Germline values: CDR1 MDHEN, CDR2 SYDVKM. This clonotype showed up many times. Its antigen is unknown. These patients, aged 18 to 65, had recently diagnosed hyperthyroidism lasting under 2 months.

This TCR was recovered from a man younger than 30 with Graves' hyperthyroidism. Material: blood. This chain uses TRBV28 with TRBJ2-5; D unclear. The CDR3 DNA reads as TGTGCCAGCAGTTTGTTGCGGCAAGAGACCCAGTACTTC. Translating it yields CASSLLRQETQYF.